The 2 T cell receptor beta chains below come from one sample, sequenced in a study of blood T cell repertoires in COVID-19. This table comes from immunoSEQ multiplex PCR, and its TCRdb copy is limited to in-frame clones, with some not included. This sample has a few hundred thousand clones, with roughly 85% found just once. The sample was PBMCs or T cells enriched from blood (not recorded which). The receptors come from a middle-aged man who had recovered from COVID-19.

The rearrangement joins TRBV23-1 to TRBJ1-5, with D maybe TRBD1 (6 bases). TRBV23-1 is an ORF, with its function uncertain. The CDR3 consists of 19 residues. Trimming cost V 0 bases and J 7 bases, with 25 bases left between them. For the CDR3, the DNA is TGCGCCAGCAGTCAATCAAAGGAAGTCGGCAGGGGAGAGGGACAGCCCCAGCATTTT. Translation: CASSQSKEVGRGEGQPQHF.

This chain joins TRBV12-3 or TRBV12-4 and TRBJ2-2; TRBD2 might be the D (6 bases). This CDR3 is built from 13 residues. V shed 6 bases and J shed 7 bases, with 12 bases lying between them. For the CDR3, the DNA is TGTGCCAGCAGCCCCGACGGGGGCGGGGAGCTGTTTTTT. Protein product: CASSPDGGGELFF.